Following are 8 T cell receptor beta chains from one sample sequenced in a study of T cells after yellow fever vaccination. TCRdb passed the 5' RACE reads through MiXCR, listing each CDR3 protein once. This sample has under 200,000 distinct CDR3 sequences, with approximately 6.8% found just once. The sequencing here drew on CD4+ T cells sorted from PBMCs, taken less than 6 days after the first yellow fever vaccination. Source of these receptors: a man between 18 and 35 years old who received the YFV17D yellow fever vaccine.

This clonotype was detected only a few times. DNA of the CDR3: TGCAGTGCAAATGGCCTCGGACAGGGGGTGTTAAGCGAGCAGTACGTC. This translates into CSANGLGQGVLSEQYV. The chain combines TRBV20-1 with TRBJ2-7, with 10 bases lining up with TRBD1. The germline V gene encodes CDR1 DFQATT and CDR2 SNEGSKA (reference sequence). After removal of 6 bases from V and 6 bases from J, the junction contained 17 bases not matched to a gene. CDR3 length equals 16 residues.

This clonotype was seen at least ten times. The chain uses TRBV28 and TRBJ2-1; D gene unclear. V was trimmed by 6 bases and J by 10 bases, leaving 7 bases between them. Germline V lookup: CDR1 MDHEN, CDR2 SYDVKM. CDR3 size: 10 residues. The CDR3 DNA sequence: TGTGCCAGCAGAGAAAGGGAGCAGTTCTTC. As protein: CASREREQFF.

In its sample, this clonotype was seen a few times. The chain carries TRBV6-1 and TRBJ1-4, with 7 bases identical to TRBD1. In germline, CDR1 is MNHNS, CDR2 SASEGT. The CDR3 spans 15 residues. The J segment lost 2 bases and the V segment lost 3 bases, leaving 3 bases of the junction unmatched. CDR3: CASSDRGYTNEKLFF. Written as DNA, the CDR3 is TGTGCCAGCAGTGACAGGGGGTATACTAATGAAAAACTGTTTTTT.

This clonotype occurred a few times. The CDR3 loop reads CASSGQSATSEEKLFF. The DNA for the CDR3 is TGTGCCAGCAGTGGACAATCAGCGACGTCCGAAGAAAAACTGTTTTTT. The chain links TRBV6-1 to TRBJ1-4; D unclear. The ends were cut back, 4 bases at V and 8 bases at J, with 20 bases in the middle. The germline V gene encodes CDR1 MNHNS and CDR2 SASEGT. The CDR3 sequence is 16 residues long.

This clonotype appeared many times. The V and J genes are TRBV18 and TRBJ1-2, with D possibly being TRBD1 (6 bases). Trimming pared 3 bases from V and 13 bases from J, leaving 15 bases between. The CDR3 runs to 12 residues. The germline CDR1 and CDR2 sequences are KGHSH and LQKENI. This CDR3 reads CASSPGQWGFTF. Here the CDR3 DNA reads TGTGCCAGCTCACCCGGACAGTGGGGTTTCACCTTC.

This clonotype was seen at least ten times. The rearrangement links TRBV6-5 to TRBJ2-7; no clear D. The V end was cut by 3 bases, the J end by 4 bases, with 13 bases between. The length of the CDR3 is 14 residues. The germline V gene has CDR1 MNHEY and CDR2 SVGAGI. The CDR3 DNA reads TGTGCCAGCAGTTATGCAGCAGGATGGTACGAGCAGTACTTC. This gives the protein CASSYAAGWYEQYF.

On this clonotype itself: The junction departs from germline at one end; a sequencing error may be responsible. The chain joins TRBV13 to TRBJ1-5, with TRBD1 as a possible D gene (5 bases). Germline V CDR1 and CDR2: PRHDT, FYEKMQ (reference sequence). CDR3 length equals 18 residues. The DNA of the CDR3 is TGTGCCAGCAGTTTAGGATTTGGGACGGAAGAGCGCAATCAGCCCCAGCATTTT. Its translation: CASSLGFGTEERNQPQHF.

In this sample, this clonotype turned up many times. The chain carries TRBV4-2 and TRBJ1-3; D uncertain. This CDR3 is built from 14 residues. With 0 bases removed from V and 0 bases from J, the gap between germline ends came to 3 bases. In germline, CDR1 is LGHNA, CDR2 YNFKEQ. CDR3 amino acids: CASSQDYSGNTIYF. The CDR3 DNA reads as TGTGCCAGCAGCCAAGATTACTCTGGAAACACCATATATTTT.